Each of the 25 T cell receptor beta chains below was sequenced from the same sample in a study of T cell responses to AZD1222 COVID-19 vaccine. Assay: immunoSEQ multiplex PCR; the TCRdb copy retains only in-frame clones and omits some. The table has 150,000 to 160,000 clones, approximately 91% seen once. Sequencing used peripheral blood, obtained 28 days after the second AZD1222 dose. The receptors originated from an adult who received the AZD1222 COVID-19 vaccine.

This clone was observed a single time. V is TRBV4-1 and J is TRBJ2-5, with a possible D match to TRBD2 (6 bases). The CDR3 has 14 residues. Per germline, CDR1 MGHRA and CDR2 YSYEKL. Trimming took 1 base from V and 3 from J, leaving 9 bases between them. CDR3 loop: CASSQVGGKETQYF. DNA for the CDR3: TGCGCCAGCAGCCAAGTTGGAGGGAAAGAGACCCAGTACTTC.

J is TRBJ2-6 and V is TRBV28; weak D call: TRBD2 (6 bases). In germline, CDR1 is MDHEN, CDR2 SYDVKM. The CDR3 sequence is 16 residues long. V was cut by 5 bases and J by 4 bases, with 15 bases left in between. The CDR3 nucleotides read TGTGCCAGCAGTGGGGGGACCTCTACCGGGGCCAACGTCCTGACTTTC. This sequence encodes CASSGGTSTGANVLTF.

V is TRBV28 and J is TRBJ2-7; possibly TRBD2 for D (6 bases). The CDR3 covers 16 residues. The V end lost 5 bases, the J end lost 3 bases, and 20 bases lay between the germline ends. Germline CDR1 and CDR2: MDHEN and SYDVKM. CDR3 residues: CASSPTPWGGHYEQYF. CDR3 bases: TGTGCCAGCAGTCCTACCCCCTGGGGAGGCCACTACGAGCAGTACTTC.

The chain joins TRBV19 to TRBJ1-2; 10 nucleotides match TRBD1. With 6 bases clipped from V and 4 bases from J, the junction kept 5 bases outside the gene matches. Germline CDR1 is LNHDA and CDR2 is SQIVND (reference sequence). The CDR3 covers 14 residues. This CDR3 reads CASRNRDRGYGYTF. For the CDR3, the DNA is TGTGCCAGTAGAAACAGGGACAGGGGCTATGGCTACACCTTC.

The chain is built from TRBV7-9 and TRBJ1-1; a weak D match, TRBD1 (5 bases). V lost 5 bases and J 5 bases, leaving 18 bases between the germline ends. The germline gives CDR1 SEHNR, CDR2 FQNEAQ (reference sequence). The CDR3 sequence is 15 residues long. CDR3 sequence (DNA): TGTGCCAGCAGCCCCCCGGGACGGGAGGGAACTGAAGCTTTCTTT. It translates to CASSPPGREGTEAFF.

The V gene is TRBV5-1, the J gene TRBJ1-2; no reliable D call. The V gene's germline CDR1 is SGHRS and CDR2 YFSETQ. CDR3 size: 13 residues. Between the trimmed V and J ends, which lost 0 bases and 4 bases, there was a span of 7 bases. The CDR3 sequence is CASSLDQGYGYTF. The CDR3 coding sequence is TGCGCCAGCAGCTTGGACCAAGGCTATGGCTACACCTTC.

The chain carries TRBV30 and TRBJ2-5; D is unresolved. CDR3 length: 13 residues. V shed 0 bases and J shed 5 bases, with 10 bases lying between them. Germline CDR1 reads GTSNPN; CDR2 reads SVGIG (reference sequence). This CDR3 reads CAWSVEQLETQYF. CDR3 coding DNA: TGTGCCTGGAGTGTAGAACAGTTGGAGACCCAGTACTTC.

The chain couples TRBV11-2 to TRBJ2-2, with TRBD2 identical over 10 bases. The junction had 7 bases not matched to a gene; V was cut back by 5 bases and J by 4 bases. This CDR3 is built from 16 residues. Looked up from germline, CDR1 is SGHAT and CDR2 is FQNNGV. The CDR3 protein is CASSPISGRGTGELFF. The CDR3 nucleotides read TGTGCCAGCAGCCCTATAAGCGGGAGGGGCACCGGGGAGCTGTTTTTT. Full variable domain (outside the CDR3, taken from reference TRBV11-2 and TRBJ2-2): EAGVAQSPRYKIIEKRQSVAFWCNPISGHATLYWYQQILGQGPKLLIQFQNNGVVDDSQLPKDRFSAERLKGVDSTLKIQPAKLEDSAVYLCASSPISGRGTGELFFGEGSRLTVL.

The chain links TRBV6-6 to TRBJ1-2, with D unclear. Germline V lookup: CDR1 MNHNY, CDR2 SVGAGI (reference sequence). This CDR3 contains 13 residues. The V gene lost 1 base and the J gene lost 3 bases, with 6 bases spanning the gap. The DNA for the CDR3 is TGTGCCAGCAGTTACTTGTCGGACTATGGCTACACCTTC. Translating it yields CASSYLSDYGYTF.

In its sample, this clone was seen a few times. V usage is TRBV5-4 and J usage is TRBJ2-3; D is perhaps TRBD2 (6 bases). The CDR3 is 16 amino acids. Trimming took off 3 bases at V and 0 bases at J, with 14 bases between the two ends. Germline CDR1 is SGHNT and CDR2 is YYREEE (reference sequence). The CDR3 is CASSWRLGASTDTQYF. CDR3 nucleotides: TGTGCCAGCAGCTGGAGACTAGGTGCTAGCACAGATACGCAGTATTTT.

This clone appeared once. The J gene is TRBJ2-2, the V gene TRBV11-2; D remains ambiguous. This CDR3 has 15 amino acids. Germline V lookup: CDR1 SGHAT, CDR2 FQNNGV. Trimming pared 2 bases from V and 6 bases from J, leaving 13 bases between. CDR3 region: CASSLMASVAGELFF. The CDR3 DNA reads as TGTGCCAGCAGCTTAATGGCCAGCGTGGCCGGGGAGCTGTTTTTT.

This clone occurred once. The V call is TRBV4-2, the J call TRBJ2-5, with 9 bases aligning to TRBD1. The CDR3 spans 16 residues. Trimming at V came to 3 bases and at J to 2 bases, leaving 7 bases not matched to a gene. CDR1 and CDR2 (germline): LGHNA, YNFKEQ. CDR3 DNA sequence: TGTGCCAGCAGCCAGCGAGACAGGGGGTATCAAGAGACCCAGTACTTC. Encoded protein: CASSQRDRGYQETQYF.

The rearrangement links TRBV5-5 to TRBJ2-1, with TRBD1 matching 8 bases. Trimming removed 0 bases from V and 12 bases from J; junction bases left unmatched: 11. The CDR3 is 15 residues long. The germline V gene has CDR1 SGHKS and CDR2 YYEKEE (reference sequence). The CDR3 loop reads CASSLGQGPVAGQFF. CDR3 DNA sequence: TGTGCCAGCAGCTTGGGACAGGGGCCGGTCGCCGGGCAGTTCTTC.

The V gene is TRBV28, the J gene TRBJ1-3; 9 bases match TRBD1. With V trimmed by 4 bases and J by 0 bases, 10 bases remained unmatched. The length of the CDR3 is 18 residues. Germline CDR1 is MDHEN and CDR2 is SYDVKM. CDR3 residues: CASSSPYRGLSSGNTIYF. For the CDR3, the DNA is TGTGCCAGCAGTTCCCCCTACAGGGGGCTGAGCTCTGGAAACACCATATATTTT.

The chain combines TRBV5-1 with TRBJ1-5; 7 bases are shared with TRBD1. The CDR3 loop spans 16 amino acids. Germline CDR1 SGHRS, CDR2 YFSETQ. Trimming cost V 0 bases and J 5 bases; bases outside gene matches: 8. For the CDR3, the DNA is TGCGCCAGCAGCTTGGCCCCGGGACAGTGGGATCAGCCCCAGCATTTT. This translates into CASSLAPGQWDQPQHF.

The chain recombines TRBV19 with TRBJ1-1; 8 positions agree with TRBD1. The CDR3 has 14 amino acids. Germline CDR1 reads LNHDA; CDR2 reads SQIVND (reference sequence). V trimming: 10 bases; J trimming: 4 bases; junction bases outside the gene matches: 11. This chain's CDR3 is CATKEDRASTEAFF. The CDR3 DNA sequence: TGTGCCACCAAAGAGGACAGGGCGAGCACTGAAGCTTTCTTT.

There are a few counts of this clone. The chain links TRBV28 to TRBJ1-3, with a possible D match to TRBD1 (5 bases). V was trimmed by 2 bases and J by 1 base, leaving 15 bases between them. The length of the CDR3 is 17 residues. Looked up from germline, CDR1 is MDHEN and CDR2 is SYDVKM. CDR3 protein: CASSLVGLRGSGNTIYF. CDR3 nucleotide sequence: TGTGCCAGCAGTTTAGTAGGACTGAGGGGATCTGGAAACACCATATATTTT.

The gene calls are TRBV7-9 and TRBJ2-1; D unclear. Trimming pared 2 bases from V and 4 bases from J, leaving 9 bases between. Germline assignment: CDR1 SEHNR and CDR2 FQNEAQ (reference sequence). This CDR3 is built from 14 residues. CDR3 in amino acids: CASSLLVLYNEQFF. The CDR3 DNA reads as TGTGCCAGCAGCTTACTAGTCTTGTACAATGAGCAGTTCTTC.

The gene calls are TRBV6-5 and TRBJ1-2; possible D gene TRBD1, 6 bases. The CDR3 length is 14 residues. Germline loops: CDR1 MNHEY, CDR2 SVGAGI. V gave up 7 bases and J gave up 1 base, with 13 bases separating them. CDR3 nucleotide sequence: TGTGCCAGCACCCACATGGACAGTAACTATGGCTACACCTTC. It is translated as CASTHMDSNYGYTF.

This sequence joins TRBV5-1 and TRBJ1-2, with a possible D match to TRBD1 (5 bases). The CDR3 spans 14 residues. Germline V gives CDR1 SGHRS, CDR2 YFSETQ. V lost 0 bases to trimming and J lost 2 bases, with 8 bases between them. The CDR3 sequence: CASSLEGFNYGYTF. The CDR3 DNA reads as TGCGCCAGCAGCTTGGAGGGGTTCAACTATGGCTACACCTTC.

This clone has only one observation. The rearrangement joins TRBV7-9 to TRBJ1-5; D is unclear. The length of the CDR3 is 15 residues. V was trimmed by 4 bases and J by 3 bases, leaving 13 bases between them. Germline V gene data show CDR1 as SEHNR and CDR2 as FQNEAQ (reference sequence). CDR3 residues: CASSSSGGNNQPQHF. Written as DNA, the CDR3 is TGTGCCAGCAGCTCGTCAGGAGGGAACAATCAGCCCCAGCATTTT.

The chain joins TRBV6-5 to TRBJ1-5; D unclear. The CDR3 is made up of 15 amino acids. Germline V lookup: CDR1 MNHEY, CDR2 SVGAGI. Deletions cut 2 bases from V and 2 bases from J, with 10 bases between. The CDR3 sequence is CASSYDIRGNQPQHF. The DNA for the CDR3 is TGTGCCAGCAGTTACGACATTCGGGGCAATCAGCCCCAGCATTTT.

This clone was picked up a small number of times. V and J are TRBV6-5 and TRBJ2-1; 12 bases line up with TRBD2. Looked up from germline, CDR1 is MNHEY and CDR2 is SVGAGI. CDR3 length equals 14 residues. V shed 6 bases, J shed 10 bases, and the junction held 7 bases outside the gene matches. CDR3 residues: CASSRSTSGGEQFF. The CDR3 DNA reads as TGTGCCAGCAGCCGCTCGACTAGCGGGGGAGAGCAGTTCTTC.

V gene TRBV25-1 combines with J gene TRBJ2-7, with D uncertain. Germline V lookup: CDR1 MGHDK, CDR2 SYGVNS. This CDR3 contains 14 residues. Deletions cut 2 bases from V and 1 base from J, with 9 bases between. The CDR3: CASSESARSYEQYF. Written as DNA, the CDR3 is TGTGCCAGCAGTGAAAGTGCGCGATCCTACGAGCAGTACTTC.

CDR3 residues: CASSYRGRLSYEQYF. The CDR3 DNA reads as TGTGCCAGCAGCTACCGGGGTCGACTCTCCTACGAGCAGTACTTC. The chain has TRBV3-1 (or the pseudogene TRBV3-2) and TRBJ2-7; tentative D call: TRBD2 (5 bases). In germline, CDR1 is LGHDT, CDR2 YNNKEL (reference sequence). The CDR3 has 15 residues. V was trimmed by 5 bases and J by 0 bases, leaving 14 bases between them.